The 24 T cell receptor beta chains below all came from one sample that was sequenced in a study of blood T cell repertoires in COVID-19. Generated by immunoSEQ multiplex PCR, the TCRdb table keeps only in-frame clones and is missing some. The table lists around 260,000 clones, about 90% of them singletons. The specimen was peripheral blood. The origin of the receptors is a woman in her 70s with COVID-19, enrolled during active disease.

The chain recombines TRBV3-1 (or the pseudogene TRBV3-2) with TRBJ2-3; a weak D match, TRBD2 (6 bases). The CDR3 extends over 14 amino acids. Trimming removed 8 bases at V and 2 bases at J, with 14 bases between. Germline-derived CDR1 and CDR2 are LGHDT and YNNKEL (reference sequence). The CDR3 DNA follows: TGTGCCAGCGGGCTAAGCGGGCACACAGATACGCAGTATTTT. This translates into CASGLSGHTDTQYF.

This clone has only one observation. The chain joins TRBV19 to TRBJ2-5; 7 bases line up with TRBD1. The V and J ends lost 5 bases and 5 bases, in that order; junction bases with no gene match: 8. Germline values: CDR1 LNHDA, CDR2 SQIVND (reference sequence). The CDR3 runs to 14 residues. In nucleotides, the CDR3 is TGTGCCAGTAGTCTCCCTGGACAGGTGGAGACCCAGTACTTC. Translation: CASSLPGQVETQYF. The full variable domain, completed using reference TRBV19 and TRBJ2-5, is DGGITQSPKYLFRKEGQNVTLSCEQNLNHDAMYWYRQDPGQGLRLIYYSQIVNDFQKGDIAEGYSVSREKKESFPLTVTSAQKNPTAFYLCASSLPGQVETQYFGPGTRLLVL.

The genes are TRBV2 and TRBJ2-1, with D maybe TRBD2 (6 bases). CDR3 length: 13 amino acids. V gave up 6 bases and J gave up 7 bases, with 13 bases separating them. Per germline, CDR1 SNHLY and CDR2 FYNNEI. For the CDR3, the DNA is TGTGCCAGCAGACTAGGTGGGGGGAATGAGCAGTTCTTC. Protein product: CASRLGGGNEQFF.

The rearrangement links TRBV11-2 to TRBJ1-4; no firm D call. The CDR3 spans 15 residues. V gave up 5 bases and J gave up 5 bases, with 15 bases separating them. Germline loops: CDR1 SGHAT, CDR2 FQNNGV. The CDR3 DNA follows: TGTGCCAGCAGCCCCTGGGAGGGATTGAATGAAAAACTGTTTTTT. Amino acid sequence: CASSPWEGLNEKLFF.

The chain is built from TRBV7-2 and TRBJ2-7; D is unresolved. Between the trimmed V and J ends, which lost 4 bases and 6 bases, there was a span of 22 bases. Germline V gene sequence: CDR1 SGHTA, CDR2 FQGNSA. CDR3 length equals 16 residues. The CDR3 DNA reads TGTGCCAGCAGCTATACCTTGGCGGTCCCTATTGTCGAGCAGTACTTC. Residues: CASSYTLAVPIVEQYF.

The CDR3 reads CASSVVAGEGSTDTQYF. CDR3 in DNA: TGTGCCAGCAGCGTTGTGGCGGGAGAGGGAAGCACAGATACGCAGTATTTT. The chain combines TRBV9 with TRBJ2-3, with 7 positions matching TRBD2. Germline V gene data show CDR1 as SGDLS and CDR2 as YYNGEE. V trimming: 2 bases; J trimming: 0 bases; junction bases outside the gene matches: 9. This CDR3 comprises 17 residues.

This rearrangement joins TRBV6-6 to TRBJ2-7; TRBD1 matches at 8 bases. This CDR3 is 16 amino acids long. The junction had 8 bases not matched to a gene; V was cut back by 3 bases and J by 1 base. Germline V gives CDR1 MNHNY, CDR2 SVGAGI (reference sequence). CDR3 amino acids: CASSYTRGTGSYEQYF. The DNA for the CDR3 is TGTGCCAGCAGTTATACTCGCGGGACAGGTTCCTACGAGCAGTACTTC.

The CDR3, as DNA: TGTGCCAGCAGTTATATGGAGAAGGACTATGGCTACACCTTC. This encodes CASSYMEKDYGYTF. The rearrangement links TRBV6-5 to TRBJ1-2; D is ambiguous. Germline V gene data show CDR1 as MNHEY and CDR2 as SVGAGI. The CDR3 runs 14 residues. With 3 bases removed from V and 3 bases from J, the gap between germline ends came to 11 bases.

The chain is built from TRBV6-1 and TRBJ1-2, with TRBD1 matching over 10 bases. J gave up 4 bases and V 0 bases, and 14 bases lay outside the gene matches. The CDR3 consists of 19 residues. Germline V gives CDR1 MNHNS, CDR2 SASEGT. In nucleotides, the CDR3 is TGTGCCAGCAGTGAAGCGCGGCTTAACGACAGGGGGCCTGCCTATGGCTACACCTTC. As protein: CASSEARLNDRGPAYGYTF.

This clone was detected a few times. The J gene is TRBJ2-6, the V gene TRBV4-1; tentative D call: TRBD2 (5 bases). The V gene's germline CDR1 is MGHRA and CDR2 YSYEKL. With 5 bases removed from V and 0 bases from J, the gap between germline ends came to 14 bases. The CDR3 runs to 17 residues. The CDR3 sequence: CASSTRTALSGANVLTF. Here the CDR3 DNA reads TGCGCCAGCAGCACTAGGACGGCCCTCTCTGGGGCCAACGTCCTGACTTTC.

This clone was counted a single time. The rearrangement joins TRBV18 to TRBJ1-1, with 12 bases lining up with TRBD1. Germline V gene lookup returns CDR1 KGHSH and CDR2 LQKENI. J lost 4 bases, V lost 6 bases, and 9 bases had no gene match. CDR3 length: 16 residues. The CDR3 DNA sequence: TGTGCCAGCTCCGGGACAGGGGGCTATGGCGGCACTGAAGCTTTCTTT. Amino acids: CASSGTGGYGGTEAFF.

The chain has TRBV19 and TRBJ2-1; D perhaps matches TRBD2 (6 bases). V was cut by 3 bases and J by 5 bases, with 14 bases left in between. Germline V gene sequence: CDR1 LNHDA, CDR2 SQIVND (reference sequence). This CDR3 region has 15 residues. CDR3 DNA sequence: TGTGCCAGTAGTATTGGCGGGGAGAGGCACAATGAGCAGTTCTTC. The encoded protein is CASSIGGERHNEQFF. Complete variable domain (other parts from reference TRBV19 and TRBJ2-1): DGGITQSPKYLFRKEGQNVTLSCEQNLNHDAMYWYRQDPGQGLRLIYYSQIVNDFQKGDIAEGYSVSREKKESFPLTVTSAQKNPTAFYLCASSIGGERHNEQFFGPGTRLTVL.

A remark on this clone: A much more abundant neighbour one base away suggests this may be a read error. This sample also contains other DNA sequences that code for the same CDR3. V gene TRBV10-3 combines with J gene TRBJ2-7, with TRBD2 matching over 9 bases. There are 19 residues in the CDR3. V shed 4 bases and J 2 bases; nucleotides not matched to a gene: 18. Germline CDR1 and CDR2: ENHRY and SYGVKD. The CDR3 coding sequence is TGTGCCATCAGTGGGATGGGGGCGGGAGGGCCACCGGGGGCCTACGAGCAGTACTTC. Protein product: CAISGMGAGGPPGAYEQYF.

The chain couples TRBV19 to TRBJ2-5, with 7 positions matching TRBD2. Trimming took 9 bases from V and 1 from J; bases not matched to a gene: 14. Germline CDR1 and CDR2: LNHDA and SQIVND (reference sequence). This CDR3 region has 16 residues. The CDR3 loop is CARGDRSSGLQETQYF. DNA for the CDR3: TGTGCCAGGGGAGACCGATCTAGCGGACTCCAAGAGACCCAGTACTTC.

The rearrangement uses TRBV25-1 and TRBJ1-3, with D perhaps TRBD1 (6 bases). Germline V CDR1 and CDR2: MGHDK, SYGVNS. This CDR3 comprises 14 residues. Trimming pared 5 bases from V and 6 bases from J, leaving 14 bases between. CDR3 region: CASSKTGTQNTIYF. The CDR3, as DNA: TGTGCCAGCAGTAAAACCGGGACACAAAACACCATATATTTT.

The chain links TRBV11-3 to TRBJ2-4; D gene uncertain. The length of the CDR3 is 13 residues. Per germline, CDR1 SGHNT and CDR2 YENEEA. Trimming cost V 2 bases and J 0 bases, with 2 bases left between them. The CDR3 spells CASSLLAKNIQYF. In DNA form, the CDR3 reads TGTGCCAGCAGCTTACTAGCCAAAAACATTCAGTACTTC.

This chain links TRBV9 with TRBJ1-3, with 7 bases aligning to TRBD1. Germline CDR1 is SGDLS and CDR2 is YYNGEE. CDR3 length equals 17 residues. Germline trimming cut 0 bases from V and 0 bases from J; bases unmatched to any gene: 6. This chain's CDR3 is CASSVVGTASSGNTIYF. For the CDR3, the DNA is TGTGCCAGCAGCGTAGTAGGGACAGCAAGCTCTGGAAACACCATATATTTT.

The rearrangement joins TRBV30 to TRBJ2-5; possibly TRBD1 for D (6 bases). Trimming left V 2 bases short and J 9 bases short, with 16 bases between. Germline loops: CDR1 GTSNPN, CDR2 SVGIG (reference sequence). CDR3 length equals 13 residues. The CDR3 here is CAWSKGDGDSQYF. CDR3 coding DNA: TGTGCCTGGAGTAAGGGGGACGGAGACTCCCAGTACTTC.

The J gene is TRBJ2-1, the V gene TRBV7-2; TRBD2 matches at 9 bases. This CDR3 has 16 residues. V trimming: 1 base; J trimming: 4 bases; junction bases outside the gene matches: 5. CDR1 is SGHTA and CDR2 is FQGNSA in the germline V gene. In nucleotides, the CDR3 is TGTGCCAGCAGCTTAGTCAGCGGGAGGTCATACAATGAGCAGTTCTTC. Translated, it gives CASSLVSGRSYNEQFF. The whole variable domain, filled in from reference TRBV7-2 and TRBJ2-1, reads GAGVSQSPSNKVTEKGKDVELRCDPISGHTALYWYRQSLGQGLEFLIYFQGNSAPDKSGLPSDRFSAERTGGSVSTLTIQRTQQEDSAVYLCASSLVSGRSYNEQFFGPGTRLTVL.

Here the CDR3 DNA reads TGTGCCAGCACCACCGACGGTTTAGGGAGAGAGACCCAGTACTTC. Translating it yields CASTTDGLGRETQYF. The chain employs TRBV11-2 and TRBJ2-5; a weak D match, TRBD2 (5 bases). Trimming took 7 bases from V and 4 from J, leaving 19 bases between them. This CDR3 contains 15 residues. Per the germline V gene, CDR1 is SGHAT and CDR2 is FQNNGV.

The CDR3 reads CASSNGRGKDSPLHF. The CDR3, as DNA: TGTGCCAGTAGTAACGGCAGGGGTAAGGATTCACCCCTCCACTTT. The V and J genes are TRBV19 and TRBJ1-6; a possible D gene is TRBD1 (6 bases). Germline CDR1 is LNHDA and CDR2 is SQIVND (reference sequence). Trimming shortened V by 4 bases and J by 8 bases, and 15 bases separated the two germline ends. The CDR3 has 15 residues.

The gene calls are TRBV5-5 and TRBJ2-7; 11 bases are shared with TRBD2. CDR1 SGHKS and CDR2 YYEKEE come from the germline V gene (reference sequence). CDR3 length: 14 residues. With V trimmed by 4 bases and J by 6 bases, 6 bases remained unmatched. In DNA, the CDR3 is TGTGCCAGCAGCATACTAGCGGGAGCCTCCGAGCAGTACTTC. It codes for CASSILAGASEQYF. The entire variable domain, with the rest obtained from reference TRBV5-5 and TRBJ2-7, is as follows: DAGVTQSPTHLIKTRGQQVTLRCSPISGHKSVSWYQQVLGQGPQFIFQYYEKEERGRGNFPDRFSARQFPNYSSELNVNALLLGDSALYLCASSILAGASEQYFGPGTRLTVT.

CDR3 DNA: TGCGCCAGCAGCCAAGTGGGACAGGGGATTCTCTACAATGAGCAGTTCTTC. Protein: CASSQVGQGILYNEQFF. The chain combines TRBV4-3 with TRBJ2-1, with 10 positions matching TRBD1. The V segment lost 1 base and the J segment 3 bases; nucleotides outside the gene matches: 6. This CDR3 contains 17 residues. The V gene's germline CDR1 is LGHNA and CDR2 YSLEER.

The chain links TRBV5-1 to TRBJ1-1; no definite D call. This CDR3 comprises 16 residues. Trimming shortened V by 0 bases and J by 6 bases, and 18 bases separated the two germline ends. Looked up from germline, CDR1 is SGHRS and CDR2 is YFSETQ. CDR3 in amino acids: CASSLVQSGPMAEAFF. The CDR3 DNA reads as TGCGCCAGCAGCTTGGTACAGTCAGGCCCGATGGCTGAAGCTTTCTTT.